This T cell receptor (beta chain) was identified in a study of identical twins. MiXCR, applied by TCRdb to the 5' RACE reads, yields one record per CDR3 protein. The data contain roughly 240,000 distinct CDR3 sequences, around 7.6% of them singletons. Germline V gene data show CDR1 as SQVTM and CDR2 as ANQGSEA. The CDR3 consists of 13 residues. V lost 5 bases to trimming and J lost 4 bases, with 12 bases between them. In this sample, this clonotype turned up many times. Its specificity is not known. Whole-study findings and limits: Reduced insertions were recorded for abundant cord blood beta clonotypes, with no such pattern in memory repertoires. The study reached conclusions through statistical analysis that was cross-sectional, not following the same donors.

These data also featured in a second study, about yellow fever vaccine responses in identical twins.

V gene TRBV29-1 combines with J gene TRBJ2-1, with TRBD1 as a possible D gene (6 bases). The receptor comes from a young woman in good health. Sequenced: CD8+ T cells sorted from blood. As DNA, the CDR3 is TGCAGCGTTAGGCAGGGGAAATACAATGAGCAGTTCTTC. This codes for CSVRQGKYNEQFF.